This T cell receptor (beta chain) was captured in a study of a mutant IDH1 vaccine in newly diagnosed glioma. About this clone itself: Its antigen is as yet unknown.

The CDR3 spans 14 residues. Germline loops: CDR1 SNHLY, CDR2 FYNNEI. J was trimmed by 6 bases and V by 6 bases; bases with no gene match: 3. Time point of the sample: week 23, last vaccination. What each vaccine dose contained was 300 ug of mutant IDH1 20-mer peptide, accompanied by topical imiquimod. The repertoire was sequenced with immunoSEQ multiplex PCR; TCRdb's copy has only in-frame clones and lacks some. The sample lists approximately 30,000 clones, about four fifths occurring once. The receptor was isolated from a woman aged 25 to 39 with glioma. V and J are TRBV2 and TRBJ2-2, with 11 bases identical to TRBD1. Sequencing used PBMCs, obtained from a glioma patient whose treatment included an IDH1 peptide vaccine. This chain's CDR3 is CASSPGQGAGELFF. Written as DNA, the CDR3 is TGTGCCAGCAGCCCGGGACAGGGGGCCGGGGAGCTGTTTTTT.